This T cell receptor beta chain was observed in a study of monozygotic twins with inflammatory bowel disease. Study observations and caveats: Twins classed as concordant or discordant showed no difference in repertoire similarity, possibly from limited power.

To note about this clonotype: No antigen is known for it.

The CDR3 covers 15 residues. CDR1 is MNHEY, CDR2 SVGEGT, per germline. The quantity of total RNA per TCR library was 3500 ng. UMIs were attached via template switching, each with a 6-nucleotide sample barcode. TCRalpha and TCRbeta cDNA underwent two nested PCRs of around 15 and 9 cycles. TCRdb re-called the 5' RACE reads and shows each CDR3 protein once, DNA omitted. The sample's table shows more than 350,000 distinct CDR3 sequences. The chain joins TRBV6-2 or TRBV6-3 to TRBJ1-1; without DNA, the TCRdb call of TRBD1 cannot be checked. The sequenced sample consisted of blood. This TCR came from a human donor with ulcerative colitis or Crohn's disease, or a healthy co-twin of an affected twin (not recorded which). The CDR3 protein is CASSYSQGMNTEAFF.